Included here is one T cell receptor (beta chain) sequence, with context. The data were taken from a study of control samples from healthy donors and cancer patients. Trimming stripped 0 bases from V and 9 bases from J, with 12 bases between. The CDR3 consists of 14 residues. Germline V lookup: CDR1 LGHNA, CDR2 YSLEER. The data were produced by immunoSEQ multiplex PCR, yet TCRdb's version contains in-frame clones alone and is incomplete. The sample lists 60,000 to 75,000 clones, 65% to 90% occurring once. Sequenced sample: blood. This rearrangement joins TRBV4-3 to TRBJ2-1; possibly TRBD2 for D (7 bases). The clonotype was recovered from a man aged 40-55 years in good health. The CDR3 DNA reads as TGCGCCAGCAGCCAAGATTCCGGGGGGCGTGAGCAGTTCTTC. It translates to CASSQDSGGREQFF.